Each of the 30 T cell receptor beta chains below was sequenced from the same sample in a study of shared clonotypes between healthy human individuals. The protocol was immunoSEQ multiplex PCR, while the TCRdb copy is restricted to in-frame clones and leaves out a portion. The table includes about 1.1 million clones, 77% detected once. Material for sequencing was memory CD4+ T cells from PBMCs. Subset described: CD45RA-negative fraction. All receptors come from a young man in good health. Some clones in this sample may be carry-over from other donors' samples.

The rearrangement joins TRBV4-1 to TRBJ1-2, with 7 bases matching TRBD1. This CDR3 is 16 amino acids long. The germline V gene has CDR1 MGHRA and CDR2 YSYEKL. The V gene end was trimmed by 2 bases and the J gene end by 2 bases; junction bases not matched to a gene: 8. In DNA form, the CDR3 reads TGCGCCAGCAGCCAACTAACAGGGGCGACGAACTATGGCTACACCTTC. It translates to CASSQLTGATNYGYTF.

The chain combines TRBV9 with TRBJ2-3, with unresolved D. CDR1 SGDLS and CDR2 YYNGEE come from the germline V gene. This CDR3 has 15 residues. The V end was cut by 4 bases, the J end by 0 bases, with 12 bases between. The CDR3, as DNA: TGTGCCAGCAGCCCCCAGACTCCTAGCACAGATACGCAGTATTTT. Encoded protein: CASSPQTPSTDTQYF.

The V and J genes are TRBV30 and TRBJ2-3; maybe TRBD2 (5 bases). The V end was cut by 0 bases, the J end by 2 bases, with 9 bases between. Per germline, CDR1 GTSNPN and CDR2 SVGIG (reference sequence). CDR3 length equals 14 residues. In DNA form, the CDR3 reads TGTGCCTGGAGTGTACGGACTGTCACAGATACGCAGTATTTT. Amino acid sequence: CAWSVRTVTDTQYF.

This clone was detected a few times. The chain recombines TRBV7-2 with TRBJ1-3; D is uncertain. CDR3 length equals 15 residues. CDR1 is SGHTA, CDR2 FQGNSA, per germline. V gave up 1 base and J gave up 0 bases, with 7 bases separating them. CDR3: CASSLVLSSGNTIYF. CDR3 coding DNA: TGTGCCAGCAGCTTAGTTTTGAGCTCTGGAAACACCATATATTTT.

V and J are TRBV4-3 and TRBJ1-2; TRBD1 matches at 8 bases. Germline V gives CDR1 LGHNA, CDR2 YSLEER. V was clipped by 4 bases and J by 8 bases; unmatched bases: 9. This CDR3 spans 14 amino acids. Here the CDR3 DNA reads TGCGCCAGCAGCCCGGATGACAGGGGACGAGGCTACACCTTC. It translates to CASSPDDRGRGYTF.

The chain recombines TRBV7-2 with TRBJ1-1; perhaps TRBD1 as D (6 bases). Germline V gives CDR1 SGHTA, CDR2 FQGNSA. Trimming took off 1 base at V and 7 bases at J, with 16 bases between the two ends. This CDR3 contains 15 residues. Here the CDR3 DNA reads TGTGCCAGCAGCTTAGTCCTTTACAGGGTAGGTGAAGCTTTCTTT. The encoded protein is CASSLVLYRVGEAFF.

The rearrangement joins TRBV5-4 to TRBJ2-7; a possible D gene is TRBD1 (5 bases). CDR1 is SGHNT, CDR2 YYREEE, per germline (reference sequence). This CDR3 region has 13 residues. Trimming took 0 bases from V and 6 from J, leaving 10 bases between them. CDR3 nucleotides: TGTGCCAGCAGCTTGGGTTTGGGGCCCGAGCAGTACTTC. This codes for CASSLGLGPEQYF.

This chain links TRBV28 with TRBJ1-1; 10 bases match TRBD1. V lost 3 bases and J lost 4; bases outside the gene matches: 8. Germline CDR1 is MDHEN and CDR2 is SYDVKM. The length of the CDR3 is 16 residues. In DNA form, the CDR3 reads TGTGCCAGCAGTTTGCGACAGGGGGCATGGGGCACTGAAGCTTTCTTT. This codes for CASSLRQGAWGTEAFF. Full variable domain (outside the CDR3, taken from reference TRBV28 and TRBJ1-1): DVKVTQSSRYLVKRTGEKVFLECVQDMDHENMFWYRQDPGLGLRLIYFSYDVKMKEKGDIPEGYSVSREKKERFSLILESASTNQTSMYLCASSLRQGAWGTEAFFGQGTRLTVV.

The chain joins TRBV10-3 to TRBJ2-7, with D possibly being TRBD1 or TRBD2 (5 bases each). Germline values: CDR1 ENHRY, CDR2 SYGVKD. This CDR3 contains 14 residues. V was trimmed by 7 bases and J by 6 bases, leaving 19 bases between them. The CDR3 DNA follows: TGTGCCATCACCCGCCAATGGGACCTGGGCGAGCAGTACTTC. Translating it yields CAITRQWDLGEQYF.

Worth noting for this clone: This may be a read error: a much more frequent sequence differs by one nucleotide. This chain links TRBV6-5 with TRBJ1-1; D not certain. Per the germline V gene, CDR1 is MNHEY and CDR2 is SVGAGI. This CDR3 spans 13 amino acids. CDR3 nucleotide sequence: TGTGCCAGCAGTTACTCTATCAGCACTGGAGCTTTCTTT. It encodes CASSYSISTGAFF.

This clone turned up a few times. This rearrangement joins TRBV14 to TRBJ1-2; D gene unclear. The CDR3 sequence is 14 residues long. Germline V gene lookup returns CDR1 SGHDN and CDR2 FVKESK. V lost 1 base and J lost 9, with 15 bases in between. The CDR3 bases are TGTGCCAGCAGCCAAGCCATCGGATATCCCCGCTACACCTTC. Its protein is CASSQAIGYPRYTF.

V and J are TRBV6-1 and TRBJ1-5; D is undetermined. Germline values: CDR1 MNHNS, CDR2 SASEGT. The CDR3 spans 14 residues. Trimming took off 6 bases at V and 1 base at J, with 10 bases between the two ends. The CDR3 region is CASSDGLSNQPQHF. DNA for the CDR3: TGTGCCAGCAGCGATGGATTGAGCAATCAGCCCCAGCATTTT.

The rearrangement links TRBV7-6 to TRBJ2-7; 11 positions agree with TRBD2. Losses at the gene ends were 5 bases for V and 4 bases for J; bases not matched to a gene: 7. The CDR3 extends over 15 amino acids. Germline V gene data show CDR1 as SGHVS and CDR2 as FNYEAQ. The CDR3 reads CASSPKGLAVYEQYF. The CDR3 DNA sequence: TGTGCCAGCAGCCCGAAGGGACTAGCGGTGTACGAGCAGTACTTC.

The chain carries TRBV4-1 and TRBJ1-5, with TRBD1 matching 12 bases. Trimming took 4 bases from V and 1 from J; bases not matched to a gene: 8. This CDR3 comprises 18 residues. Germline CDR1 is MGHRA and CDR2 is YSYEKL. The CDR3: CASSPRDRGLGSNQPQHF. Here the CDR3 DNA reads TGCGCCAGCAGCCCCCGGGACAGGGGGCTGGGGAGCAATCAGCCCCAGCATTTT.

The chain joins TRBV14 to TRBJ1-1, with D possibly TRBD1 on 5 matching bases. Trimming removed 0 bases at V and 9 bases at J, with 17 bases between. This CDR3 is 15 amino acids long. Germline V gene sequence: CDR1 SGHDN, CDR2 FVKESK. The CDR3 nucleotides are TGTGCCAGCAGCCAAGATCTGGGATGGGGCTCTAAAGCTTTCTTT. Amino acid sequence: CASSQDLGWGSKAFF.

The rearrangement uses TRBV9 and TRBJ2-1, with a tentative D call TRBD2 (6 bases). V lost 3 bases and J 1 base, leaving 14 bases between the germline ends. There are 16 residues in the CDR3. The germline V gene encodes CDR1 SGDLS and CDR2 YYNGEE. CDR3 bases: TGTGCCAGCAGCGCTATAGCGGATGTATCCTACAATGAGCAGTTCTTC. As protein: CASSAIADVSYNEQFF.

This chain connects TRBV6-1 to TRBJ2-3; TRBD1 matches 8 bases. The CDR3 loop spans 15 amino acids. Germline-derived CDR1 and CDR2 are MNHNS and SASEGT. V gave up 3 bases and J gave up 0 bases; unmatched junction bases: 2. The CDR3 protein is CASSDRTGSTDTQYF. CDR3 in DNA: TGTGCCAGCAGTGACCGGACAGGGAGCACAGATACGCAGTATTTT.

V and J are TRBV4-3 and TRBJ2-6; no reliable D call. The V and J ends lost 2 bases and 4 bases respectively, with 6 bases between them. The CDR3 spans 14 residues. Per the germline V gene, CDR1 is LGHNA and CDR2 is YSLEER. This chain's CDR3 is CASSQRAGANVLTF. CDR3 DNA sequence: TGCGCCAGCAGCCAACGAGCGGGGGCCAACGTCCTGACTTTC.

The chain links TRBV5-1 to TRBJ1-2; possible D gene TRBD1, 5 bases. CDR1 is SGHRS, CDR2 YFSETQ, per germline. Trimming removed 0 bases at V and 6 bases at J, with 15 bases between. There are 15 residues in the CDR3. CDR3 nucleotide sequence: TGCGCCAGCAGCTTGGTTCAGGGAATGAGGGATGGCTACACCTTC. It is translated as CASSLVQGMRDGYTF.

The rearrangement joins TRBV5-1 to TRBJ2-3, with TRBD2 identical over 8 bases. The ends lost 4 bases at V and 2 bases at J; junction bases unmatched: 6. Per germline, CDR1 SGHRS and CDR2 YFSETQ. CDR3 length: 15 amino acids. DNA for the CDR3: TGCGCCAGCAGCGGCATAGCGGGACACACAGATACGCAGTATTTT. This translates into CASSGIAGHTDTQYF. Together with reference TRBV5-1 and TRBJ2-3, the CDR3 gives the full variable domain: KAGVTQTPRYLIKTRGQQVTLSCSPISGHRSVSWYQQTPGQGLQFLFEYFSETQRNKGNFPGRFSGRQFSNSRSEMNVSTLELGDSALYLCASSGIAGHTDTQYFGPGTRLTVL.

This clone was recorded once. The chain combines TRBV29-1 with TRBJ2-3, with 10 bases identical to TRBD2. The germline V gene encodes CDR1 SQVTM and CDR2 ANQGSEA. Unmatched junction bases numbered 8, after V lost 6 bases and J lost 5 bases. The CDR3 length is 14 residues. The CDR3 DNA follows: TGCAGCGTCCTGGTGGGGACTAGCGTAGATACGCAGTATTTT. This sequence encodes CSVLVGTSVDTQYF.

This clone has a handful of counts. The chain is built from TRBV5-8 and TRBJ1-1; D remains ambiguous. The CDR3 consists of 12 residues. V shed 2 bases and J shed 3 bases, with 5 bases lying between them. CDR1 is SGHTS, CDR2 YDEGEE, per germline. CDR3 sequence: CASSFVHTEAFF. Here the CDR3 DNA reads TGTGCCAGCAGCTTTGTCCACACTGAAGCTTTCTTT.

This chain links TRBV10-2 with TRBJ2-1; D possibly corresponds to TRBD1 (6 bases). The CDR3 extends over 13 amino acids. Trimming cost V 6 bases and J 8 bases, with 14 bases left between them. Per germline, CDR1 WSHSY and CDR2 SAAADI. The CDR3 coding sequence is TGCGCCAGCAGAGCGCCAGGGGTTTATGAGCAGTTCTTC. Translation gives CASRAPGVYEQFF.

Regarding this clone: A read error may be the cause here, since a much bigger clone is one base away. Other DNA sequences in the sample encode the same CDR3. The DNA of the CDR3 is TGTGCCAGCAGCTTACGGACAGGGGGCTACGAGCAGTACTTC. As protein: CASSLRTGGYEQYF. J is TRBJ2-7 and V is TRBV7-2; 10 bases agree with TRBD1. Germline V gives CDR1 SGHTA, CDR2 FQGNSA. CDR3 length equals 14 residues. Trimming cost V 2 bases and J 3 bases; bases outside gene matches: 1.

The chain joins TRBV19 to TRBJ1-5; no definite D call. This CDR3 region has 15 residues. Germline lookup yields CDR1 LNHDA and CDR2 SQIVND (reference sequence). The ends were cut back, 9 bases at V and 2 bases at J, with 17 bases in the middle. CDR3 sequence (DNA): TGTGCCAGCCGGAACATGGAATTAGGCAATCAGCCCCAGCATTTT. It yields the protein CASRNMELGNQPQHF.

The V and J genes are TRBV6-5 and TRBJ1-2; TRBD1 is a possible D gene (5 bases). V lost 5 bases, J lost 4 bases, and 17 bases lay in between. Germline V lookup: CDR1 MNHEY, CDR2 SVGAGI. The CDR3 totals 15 residues. CDR3 in amino acids: CASSPKGVGSYGYTF. CDR3 DNA: TGTGCCAGCAGTCCCAAAGGGGTTGGTAGCTATGGCTACACCTTC.

The rearrangement links TRBV2 to TRBJ1-1, with D possibly TRBD1 on 5 matching bases. Between the trimmed V and J ends, which lost 5 bases and 5 bases, there was a span of 15 bases. Germline CDR1 reads SNHLY; CDR2 reads FYNNEI. The CDR3 consists of 14 residues. The CDR3 protein is CASSLGVVKTEAFF. The CDR3 nucleotides read TGTGCCAGCAGTTTAGGGGTGGTCAAAACTGAAGCTTTCTTT.

This chain connects TRBV7-9 to TRBJ2-4; possible D gene TRBD1, 5 bases. The V end lost 5 bases, the J end lost 0 bases, and 11 bases lay between the germline ends. The length of the CDR3 is 15 residues. Germline lookup yields CDR1 SEHNR and CDR2 FQNEAQ (reference sequence). The CDR3 DNA reads as TGTGCCAGCAGCCTAGACAGACTAGCCAAAAACATTCAGTACTTC. Its translation is CASSLDRLAKNIQYF.

This clone appeared a single time. This rearrangement joins TRBV6-5 to TRBJ1-1; weak D call: TRBD1 (5 bases). This CDR3 has 15 amino acids. The V gene lost 7 bases and the J gene lost 1 base, with 16 bases spanning the gap. Germline V lookup: CDR1 MNHEY, CDR2 SVGAGI. CDR3 protein: CASIPRQTTNTEAFF. CDR3 coding DNA: TGTGCCAGCATTCCTCGACAGACTACGAACACTGAAGCTTTCTTT.

This clone was observed many times. The chain couples TRBV28 to TRBJ2-1; 7 positions match TRBD2. V gave up 5 bases and J gave up 6 bases; unmatched junction bases: 13. The germline CDR1 and CDR2 sequences are MDHEN and SYDVKM. The CDR3 runs 16 residues. This CDR3 reads CASSDLRSGVGNEQFF. The CDR3 DNA follows: TGTGCCAGCAGTGACCTGAGAAGCGGGGTCGGCAATGAGCAGTTCTTC.